The entry below describes one T cell receptor beta chain. This sample was included in a study of blood T cell repertoires in COVID-19. Per germline, CDR1 LNHDA and CDR2 SQIVND (reference sequence). The CDR3 consists of 15 residues. V lost 8 bases and J lost 4; bases outside the gene matches: 13. Repertoires were generated with immunoSEQ multiplex PCR, while TCRdb's copy carries only in-frame clones and drops some. The sample has around 470,000 clones; about 91% are singletons. This clonotype was sampled from a man between 18 and 35 years old with COVID-19, enrolled during active disease. The sequenced sample was peripheral blood. The chain has TRBV19 and TRBJ1-2; TRBD1 agrees at 7 bases. The CDR3, as DNA: TGTGCCAGTCGACCCGGGACAGCGGACCTCTATGGCTACACCTTC. It codes for CASRPGTADLYGYTF.